Shown below are 18 T cell receptor beta chains from a single sample sequenced in a study of T cell repertoires in cytomegalovirus infection. TCRdb processed the reads anew with MiXCR; each CDR3 protein has one entry. The sample gives hundreds of thousands of distinct CDR3 sequences, approximately 24% of which show up once; under 8.5% is in the top ten. The sample consisted of CD8+ T cells from PBMCs. These receptor sequences come from a human donor in good health (CMV status not recorded). Some clones in this sample may be carry-over from other donors' samples.

This clonotype has only a few counts. The chain uses TRBV27 and TRBJ1-2; possibly TRBD1 for D (5 bases). Germline CDR1 reads MNHEY; CDR2 reads SMNVEV (reference sequence). Between the trimmed V and J ends, which lost 8 bases and 8 bases, there was a span of 21 bases. This CDR3 comprises 14 residues. The CDR3: CASSSFPTAQGYTF. In DNA form, the CDR3 reads TGTGCCAGCTCCTCTTTTCCGACAGCTCAGGGCTACACCTTC.

The chain has TRBV20-1 and TRBJ2-2; 12 bases match TRBD2. The germline CDR1 and CDR2 sequences are DFQATT and SNEGSKA (reference sequence). Trimming cost V 0 bases and J 7 bases; bases outside gene matches: 6. This CDR3 spans 16 amino acids. The CDR3 coding sequence is TGCAGTGCTAGAGATAGACTAGCGGGGGAAATCGGGGAGCTGTTTTTT. This codes for CSARDRLAGEIGELFF.

The V gene is TRBV5-1, the J gene TRBJ2-7; TRBD1 might be the D (6 bases). The V end was cut by 0 bases, the J end by 5 bases, with 12 bases between. The CDR3 contains 14 residues. The germline gives CDR1 SGHRS, CDR2 YFSETQ. The CDR3 reads CASSLVPGVNEQYF. DNA for the CDR3: TGCGCCAGCAGCTTGGTTCCAGGGGTAAACGAGCAGTACTTC.

This clonotype was picked up many times. The V and J genes are TRBV27 and TRBJ2-1; D is uncertain. Trimming cost V 3 bases and J 0 bases, with 12 bases left between them. This CDR3 comprises 16 residues. Germline CDR1 is MNHEY and CDR2 is SMNVEV (reference sequence). CDR3 DNA: TGTGCCAGCAGTTTGTTGACCGTGAGCTCCTACAATGAGCAGTTCTTC. Translating gives CASSLLTVSSYNEQFF.

This clonotype was counted ten times or more. J is TRBJ1-1 and V is TRBV6-6; D not certain. Germline V CDR1 and CDR2: MNHNY, SVGAGI (reference sequence). V dropped 8 bases and J dropped 3 bases, with 22 bases sitting between them. The length of the CDR3 is 16 residues. The CDR3 DNA reads as TGTGCCAGCGGATTCGAAGTAGGGCCCCCTTACACTGAAGCTTTCTTT. This gives the protein CASGFEVGPPYTEAFF.

As concerns this clonotype: One end of the junction does not line up with germline, which may come from a read error. The chain carries TRBV5-1 and TRBJ2-7, with 10 nucleotides matching TRBD2. The CDR3 covers 15 residues. Germline CDR1 and CDR2: SGHRS and YFSETQ. The CDR3 loop is CANSLTSSGGYEQYF. As DNA, the CDR3 is TGCGCCAACAGCTTGACCTCTAGCGGGGGATACGAGCAGTACTTC.

The chain couples TRBV7-9 to TRBJ1-2, with 7 bases matching TRBD1. The CDR3 sequence is 16 residues long. CDR1 is SEHNR and CDR2 is FQNEAQ in the germline V gene (reference sequence). The ends lost 4 bases at V and 4 bases at J; junction bases unmatched: 12. For the CDR3, the DNA is TGTGCCAGCAGCTCAGGGGGAGACAGGTTCTTCTATGGCTACACCTTC. Amino acids: CASSSGGDRFFYGYTF.

This clonotype appeared a few times. CDR3 loop: CATGGLLDNEQFF. CDR3 DNA sequence: TGTGCCACCGGGGGACTACTTGACAATGAGCAGTTCTTC. This chain links TRBV24-1 with TRBJ2-1; TRBD2 aligns across 7 bases. CDR1 is KGHDR and CDR2 is SFDVKD in the germline V gene. Trimming cost V 9 bases and J 5 bases; bases outside gene matches: 6. The CDR3 is 13 residues long.

This clonotype was observed many times. The V gene is TRBV7-3, the J gene TRBJ2-5; no clear D gene. The CDR3 loop spans 15 amino acids. CDR1 and CDR2 from the germline V gene are SGHTA and FQGTGA. The V gene lost 5 bases and the J gene lost 7 bases, with 20 bases spanning the gap. The CDR3 bases are TGTGCCAGCAGCACCACTTCAGAGTTGGTTGCGACCCAGTACTTC. This gives the protein CASSTTSELVATQYF.

CDR3 nucleotide sequence: TGTGCCAGCAGCCCGATCAGGGTTAACACCGGGGAGCTGTTTTTT. Its protein product is CASSPIRVNTGELFF. V gene TRBV5-5 combines with J gene TRBJ2-2; a possible D gene is TRBD1 (5 bases). Trimming took off 4 bases at V and 2 bases at J, with 12 bases between the two ends. Germline CDR1 and CDR2: SGHKS and YYEKEE (reference sequence). This CDR3 is built from 15 residues. The full variable domain, its missing parts supplied by reference TRBV5-5 and TRBJ2-2, is DAGVTQSPTHLIKTRGQQVTLRCSPISGHKSVSWYQQVLGQGPQFIFQYYEKEERGRGNFPDRFSARQFPNYSSELNVNALLLGDSALYLCASSPIRVNTGELFFGEGSRLTVL.

The chain links TRBV4-1 to TRBJ1-4, with a possible D match to TRBD1 (5 bases). CDR3 length: 15 residues. V lost 2 bases and J 8 bases, leaving 15 bases between the germline ends. Germline CDR1 and CDR2: MGHRA and YSYEKL. CDR3: CASSQSRGRLEKLFF. CDR3 DNA sequence: TGCGCCAGCAGCCAATCCCGGGGCCGACTCGAAAAACTGTTTTTT.

In this sample, this clonotype turned up a few times. The rearrangement links TRBV12-3 or TRBV12-4 to TRBJ2-1; TRBD2 matches at 12 bases. The CDR3 sequence is 16 residues long. Trimming took 5 bases from V and 5 from J; bases not matched to a gene: 7. The CDR3 region is CASSAPRLAGDNEQFF. CDR3 sequence (DNA): TGTGCCAGCAGTGCCCCCAGACTAGCGGGGGACAATGAGCAGTTCTTC.

The rearrangement links TRBV24-1 to TRBJ2-1; D remains ambiguous. The CDR3 covers 12 residues. Germline lookup yields CDR1 KGHDR and CDR2 SFDVKD. V gave up 9 bases and J gave up 4 bases, with 9 bases separating them. CDR3 nucleotide sequence: TGTGCCACCGGGAACTTTTACAATGAGCAGTTCTTC. Translating it yields CATGNFYNEQFF.

This clonotype was counted at least ten times. CDR3 coding DNA: TGTGCCAGCAGCTATGGGACAGCCACCGGGGAGCTGTTTTTT. It yields the protein CASSYGTATGELFF. The rearrangement joins TRBV7-2 to TRBJ2-2; 7 bases are a match to TRBD1. Germline lookup yields CDR1 SGHTA and CDR2 FQGNSA. The CDR3 length is 14 residues. After removal of 4 bases from V and 4 bases from J, the junction contained 3 bases not matched to a gene. The entire variable domain, with the rest obtained from reference TRBV7-2 and TRBJ2-2, is as follows: GAGVSQSPSNKVTEKGKDVELRCDPISGHTALYWYRQSLGQGLEFLIYFQGNSAPDKSGLPSDRFSAERTGGSVSTLTIQRTQQEDSAVYLCASSYGTATGELFFGEGSRLTVL.

This clonotype occurred many times. The CDR3 nucleotides are TGTGCCAGCAGTGAGGACTTCTACGAGCAGTACGTC. Encoded protein: CASSEDFYEQYV. The V gene is TRBV12-3 or TRBV12-4, the J gene TRBJ2-7, with D perhaps matching TRBD2 (5 bases). This CDR3 contains 12 residues. V lost 5 bases and J 3 bases, leaving 8 bases between the germline ends.

This clonotype was seen more than once but under ten times. V and J are TRBV20-1 and TRBJ2-5, with 15 bases aligning to TRBD2. The CDR3 consists of 17 residues. Germline V gene lookup returns CDR1 DFQATT and CDR2 SNEGSKA (reference sequence). Unmatched junction bases numbered 6, after V lost 0 bases and J lost 4 bases. This CDR3 is CSARDRTSGGAGETQYF. The CDR3 bases are TGCAGTGCTAGAGATAGGACTAGCGGGGGGGCGGGAGAGACCCAGTACTTC.

The rearrangement uses TRBV9 and TRBJ1-2, with D uncertain. In germline, CDR1 is SGDLS, CDR2 YYNGEE. This CDR3 spans 15 amino acids. V gave up 0 bases and J gave up 2 bases, with 11 bases separating them. DNA for the CDR3: TGTGCCAGCAGCGTAGCCGCAGTACCGAACTATGGCTACACCTTC. Residues: CASSVAAVPNYGYTF.

This clonotype showed up just a few times. The chain combines TRBV2 with TRBJ2-5, with D possibly being TRBD1 (6 bases). Germline V gives CDR1 SNHLY, CDR2 FYNNEI. This CDR3 region has 15 residues. V dropped 3 bases and J dropped 4 bases, with 15 bases sitting between them. The CDR3 DNA reads as TGTGCCAGCAGTGATGGACAGTCCCTAGGAGAGACCCAGTACTTC. Translation: CASSDGQSLGETQYF. Complete variable domain (other parts from reference TRBV2 and TRBJ2-5): EPEVTQTPSHQVTQMGQEVILRCVPISNHLYFYWYRQILGQKVEFLVSFYNNEISEKSEIFDDQFSVERPDGSNFTLKIRSTKLEDSAMYFCASSDGQSLGETQYFGPGTRLLVL.